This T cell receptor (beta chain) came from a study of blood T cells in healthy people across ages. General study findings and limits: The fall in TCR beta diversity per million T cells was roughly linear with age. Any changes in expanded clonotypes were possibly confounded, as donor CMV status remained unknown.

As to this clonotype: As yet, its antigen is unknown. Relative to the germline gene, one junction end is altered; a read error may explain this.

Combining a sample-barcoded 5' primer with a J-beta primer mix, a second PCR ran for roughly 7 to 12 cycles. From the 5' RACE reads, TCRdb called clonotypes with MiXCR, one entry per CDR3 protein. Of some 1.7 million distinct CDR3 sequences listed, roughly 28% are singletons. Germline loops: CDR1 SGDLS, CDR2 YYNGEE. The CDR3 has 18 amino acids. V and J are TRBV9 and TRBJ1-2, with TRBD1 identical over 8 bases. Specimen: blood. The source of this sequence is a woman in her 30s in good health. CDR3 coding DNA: TGTGTCAGCAGCGGTGGAGACAGGGGACGACTATTTGGCTATGGCTACACCTTC. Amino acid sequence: CVSSGGDRGRLFGYGYTF.